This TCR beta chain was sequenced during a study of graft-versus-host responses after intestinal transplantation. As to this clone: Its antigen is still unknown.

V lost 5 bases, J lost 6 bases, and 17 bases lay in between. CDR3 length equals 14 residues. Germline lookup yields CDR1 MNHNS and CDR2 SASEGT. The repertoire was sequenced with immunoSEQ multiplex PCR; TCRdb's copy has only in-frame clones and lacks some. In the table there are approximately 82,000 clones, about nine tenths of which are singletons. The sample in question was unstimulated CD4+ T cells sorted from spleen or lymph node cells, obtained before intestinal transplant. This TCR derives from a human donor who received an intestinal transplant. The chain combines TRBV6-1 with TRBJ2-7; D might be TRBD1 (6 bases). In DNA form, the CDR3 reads TGTGCCAGCAGTAGGGAGAGGGGGACGGGCGAGCAGTACTTC. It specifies CASSRERGTGEQYF.